This T cell receptor (beta chain) was obtained from a study of T cell changes during pregnancy in multiple sclerosis. Sequencing was performed with immunoSEQ multiplex PCR; in TCRdb, only in-frame clones are kept and a portion is missing. In the table there are fewer than 65,000 clones, roughly 91% of which are singletons. Source: peripheral blood, taken in the third trimester of pregnancy. This receptor was taken from a female donor in good health, enrolled as a control in a pregnancy study.

The CDR3 spells CSSRTSGVPTETQYF. Here the CDR3 DNA reads TGCAGCTCCAGGACTAGCGGGGTGCCTACGGAGACCCAGTACTTC. The chain combines TRBV29-1 with TRBJ2-5; 12 bases map to TRBD2. The ends lost 8 bases at V and 5 bases at J; junction bases unmatched: 12. CDR1 is SQVTM and CDR2 is ANQGSEA in the germline V gene. CDR3 length equals 15 residues.